This TCR beta chain originates from a study of blood T cell repertoires in COVID-19. On the study more broadly: Some COVID-19 samples were acute and others convalescent; all came from the United States, Italy and Spain. PBMCs, B-cell-depleted T cells, or T cells were the source of the cDNA or gDNA that made up the material.

Germline V gene data show CDR1 as KGHSH and CDR2 as LQKENI. V gave up 6 bases and J gave up 8 bases, with 17 bases separating them. There are 14 residues in the CDR3. This clone was seen just once. The authors' processing: Reference gene primer amplification gave nucleated cell count estimates. The table came from immunoSEQ multiplex PCR; TCRdb's copy has only in-frame clones and leaves some out. The V and J calls and the clone size are those of that table, but D and trimming were determined from the DNA. The sample comprises roughly 240,000 clones, 84% of which are singletons, and 2% to 2.5% rests with the top ten.

The sample comprised peripheral blood. The sequence was collected from a man aged 35 to 55 who had recovered from COVID-19. The chain links TRBV18 to TRBJ2-1; D might be TRBD2 (6 bases). The CDR3 reads CASSPLGGEYEQFF. CDR3 sequence (DNA): TGTGCCAGCTCCCCCCTCGGGGGAGAGTATGAGCAGTTCTTC.